The 25 T cell receptor beta chains given below trace back to one sample, sequenced in a study of blood T cell repertoires in COVID-19. The table came from immunoSEQ multiplex PCR; TCRdb's copy has only in-frame clones and leaves some out. This sample has approximately 190,000 clones, with around 86% found just once. Input material: peripheral blood. Receptors originate from a woman aged 40 to 50 with acute or convalescent COVID-19.

This rearrangement joins TRBV27 to TRBJ1-3; D unresolved. Trimming took 0 bases from V and 0 from J, leaving 12 bases between them. This CDR3 comprises 17 residues. Germline V lookup: CDR1 MNHEY, CDR2 SMNVEV (reference sequence). CDR3 protein: CASSLSSEFRSGNTIYF. CDR3 DNA: TGTGCCAGCAGTTTATCATCGGAGTTCCGCTCTGGAAACACCATATATTTT.

This chain links TRBV6-1 with TRBJ1-5, with a weak D call TRBD1 (5 bases). Trimming stripped 3 bases from V and 0 bases from J, with 12 bases between. Germline assignment: CDR1 MNHNS and CDR2 SASEGT. CDR3 length equals 16 residues. The CDR3 loop is CASSEQGVFSNQPQHF. In DNA, the CDR3 is TGTGCCAGCAGTGAGCAGGGCGTATTTAGCAATCAGCCCCAGCATTTT.

V usage is TRBV28 and J usage is TRBJ2-3; 9 nucleotides match TRBD2. The CDR3 totals 18 residues. Germline loops: CDR1 MDHEN, CDR2 SYDVKM. With 2 bases clipped from V and 2 bases from J, the junction kept 11 bases outside the gene matches. CDR3 sequence reads: CASSLRKDSGGTTDTQYF. CDR3 DNA sequence: TGTGCCAGCAGTTTAAGGAAAGATAGCGGGGGTACCACAGATACGCAGTATTTT.

The chain has TRBV3-1 (or the pseudogene TRBV3-2) and TRBJ1-2; D not resolved. CDR1 and CDR2 (germline): LGHDT, YNNKEL (reference sequence). Trimming removed 1 base from V and 5 bases from J, with 14 bases in between. This CDR3 is 15 amino acids long. This CDR3 reads CASSQGMASIYGYTF. The DNA of the CDR3 is TGTGCCAGCAGCCAAGGAATGGCTTCGATATATGGCTACACCTTC.

This clone has just one count. V gene TRBV19 combines with J gene TRBJ1-4; TRBD1 matches 9 bases. Germline CDR1 and CDR2: LNHDA and SQIVND (reference sequence). The J segment lost 8 bases and the V segment lost 11 bases, leaving 12 bases of the junction unmatched. This CDR3 has 14 amino acids. CDR3 loop: CAGEEGGQGEKLFF. In nucleotides, the CDR3 is TGTGCCGGAGAAGAGGGCGGACAGGGGGAAAAACTGTTTTTT.

The genes are TRBV27 and TRBJ2-3, with 9 bases matching TRBD2. The CDR3 runs 13 residues. Germline values: CDR1 MNHEY, CDR2 SMNVEV (reference sequence). The J segment lost 5 bases and the V segment lost 7 bases, leaving 4 bases of the junction unmatched. As DNA, the CDR3 is TGTGCCAGCAAGACTAGCGGAGTAGATACGCAGTATTTT. As protein: CASKTSGVDTQYF.

V is TRBV5-1 and J is TRBJ1-2; D is undetermined. Germline CDR1 SGHRS, CDR2 YFSETQ. V was trimmed by 2 bases and J by 4 bases, leaving 9 bases between them. CDR3 length: 13 residues. CDR3 bases: TGCGCCAGCAGCTTCGAGGTAACCTATGGCTACACCTTC. This codes for CASSFEVTYGYTF.

The chain joins TRBV2 to TRBJ1-6; D perhaps matches TRBD1 (6 bases). Per germline, CDR1 SNHLY and CDR2 FYNNEI. Trimming shortened V by 6 bases and J by 8 bases, and 23 bases separated the two germline ends. This CDR3 comprises 17 residues. CDR3 DNA: TGTGCCAGCAGCACACCCGAACTGACAGGAGAGTATTCACCCCTCCACTTT. This gives the protein CASSTPELTGEYSPLHF. The entire variable domain, with the rest obtained from reference TRBV2 and TRBJ1-6, is as follows: EPEVTQTPSHQVTQMGQEVILRCVPISNHLYFYWYRQILGQKVEFLVSFYNNEISEKSEIFDDQFSVERPDGSNFTLKIRSTKLEDSAMYFCASSTPELTGEYSPLHFGNGTRLTVT.

The chain couples TRBV4-1 to TRBJ1-3, with a tentative D call TRBD1 (5 bases). CDR1 is MGHRA and CDR2 is YSYEKL in the germline V gene. This CDR3 contains 14 residues. V lost 6 bases, J lost 2 bases, and 11 bases lay in between. The CDR3 nucleotides read TGCGCCAGCAGGGGGGGAGGAACTGGAAACACCATATATTTT. Its protein product is CASRGGGTGNTIYF.

The V gene is TRBV29-1, the J gene TRBJ2-7; 7 nucleotides align to TRBD2. The CDR3 totals 13 residues. CDR1 is SQVTM and CDR2 is ANQGSEA in the germline V gene. Trimming at V came to 5 bases and at J to 2 bases, leaving 6 bases not matched to a gene. Here the CDR3 DNA reads TGCAGCGTTCGCCTAGCGGATACCTACGAGCAGTACTTC. Encoded protein: CSVRLADTYEQYF.

V gene TRBV5-6 combines with J gene TRBJ2-5, with a tentative D call TRBD1 (5 bases). Germline loops: CDR1 SGHDT, CDR2 YYEEEE. Trimming cost V 0 bases and J 2 bases, with 14 bases left between them. This CDR3 spans 16 amino acids. This chain's CDR3 is CASSLVGDRIQETQYF. DNA of the CDR3: TGTGCCAGCAGCTTGGTGGGTGACAGAATTCAAGAGACCCAGTACTTC.

The chain links TRBV3-1 (or the pseudogene TRBV3-2) to TRBJ2-5; D unclear. V lost 4 bases to trimming and J lost 2 bases, with 11 bases between them. This CDR3 has 14 residues. Germline V lookup: CDR1 LGHDT, CDR2 YNNKEL (reference sequence). The CDR3 nucleotides are TGTGCCAGCAGCCCGCCACACGGGCAAGAGACCCAGTACTTC. This gives the protein CASSPPHGQETQYF.

The chain couples TRBV11-2 to TRBJ1-2; the match to TRBD1 covers 10 bases. Trimming removed 0 bases from V and 6 bases from J; junction bases left unmatched: 7. The length of the CDR3 is 16 residues. CDR1 and CDR2 from the germline V gene are SGHAT and FQNNGV. CDR3 DNA sequence: TGTGCCAGCAGCTTAGATCGAGTGACAGGGGGCCATGGCTACACCTTC. It is translated as CASSLDRVTGGHGYTF.

The chain is built from TRBV27 and TRBJ2-3; 12 bases align to TRBD2. The CDR3 length is 15 residues. CDR1 and CDR2 (germline): MNHEY, SMNVEV (reference sequence). Trimming took 4 bases from V and 4 from J; bases not matched to a gene: 3. CDR3 loop: CASSSTSGGPDTQYF. Here the CDR3 DNA reads TGTGCCAGCAGTTCGACTAGCGGGGGCCCAGATACGCAGTATTTT.

This clone occurred a few times. The CDR3 DNA is TGTGCCAGCGGGACAGTTACGGCCTCGGCTAACTATGGCTACACCTTC. This encodes CASGTVTASANYGYTF. This rearrangement joins TRBV19 to TRBJ1-2, with 7 bases aligning to TRBD1. Per germline, CDR1 LNHDA and CDR2 SQIVND (reference sequence). V shed 9 bases, J shed 0 bases, and the junction held 13 bases outside the gene matches. CDR3 length: 16 amino acids.

This chain connects TRBV5-1 to TRBJ2-5; 11 bases fit TRBD2. The CDR3 consists of 15 residues. The germline CDR1 and CDR2 sequences are SGHRS and YFSETQ. V was clipped by 4 bases and J by 4 bases; unmatched bases: 6. CDR3 nucleotide sequence: TGCGCCAGCAGCCAACTAGCGGGGGTCCCAGAGACCCAGTACTTC. The encoded protein is CASSQLAGVPETQYF.

V is TRBV4-2 and J is TRBJ1-4; perhaps TRBD1 as D (5 bases). CDR1 LGHNA and CDR2 YNFKEQ come from the germline V gene. The V and J ends lost 1 base and 5 bases respectively, with 17 bases between them. CDR3 length: 17 residues. In DNA, the CDR3 is TGTGCCAGCAGCCAAGCCCTCGTAGGGCAGGGCAATGAAAAACTGTTTTTT. Its translation is CASSQALVGQGNEKLFF.

The chain employs TRBV18 and TRBJ2-5; tentative D call: TRBD1 (5 bases). The CDR3 extends over 14 amino acids. V was trimmed by 3 bases and J by 1 base, leaving 9 bases between them. CDR1 and CDR2 (germline): KGHSH, LQKENI. The CDR3 loop is CASSPQGSQETQYF. CDR3 coding DNA: TGTGCCAGCTCACCGCAGGGATCCCAAGAGACCCAGTACTTC.

The chain combines TRBV24-1 with TRBJ2-1, with 9 bases that match TRBD2. Germline V gene data show CDR1 as KGHDR and CDR2 as SFDVKD. V trimming: 7 bases; J trimming: 10 bases; junction bases outside the gene matches: 7. This CDR3 spans 13 amino acids. As DNA, the CDR3 is TGTGCCACCAGCGAGGGACTAGCCTGGGAGCAGTTCTTC. Amino acid sequence: CATSEGLAWEQFF.

J is TRBJ2-1 and V is TRBV2; D call uncertain. Trimming cost V 8 bases and J 7 bases, with 21 bases left between them. From germline, CDR1 is SNHLY and CDR2 FYNNEI. The CDR3 contains 15 residues. The CDR3 region is CASRWRVRISNEQFF. Written as DNA, the CDR3 is TGTGCCAGCCGGTGGAGAGTTAGGATTTCAAATGAGCAGTTCTTC.

The chain recombines TRBV6-6 with TRBJ2-3; D not certain. CDR3 length: 14 residues. V shed 2 bases and J shed 7 bases, with 13 bases lying between them. The germline V gene has CDR1 MNHNY and CDR2 SVGAGI (reference sequence). DNA for the CDR3: TGTGCCAGCAGTTACGAGCGCGTGGAAAATACGCAGTATTTT. Translating it yields CASSYERVENTQYF.

The chain recombines TRBV6-1 with TRBJ1-2; no reliable D call. This CDR3 has 14 residues. V lost 1 base and J 2 bases, leaving 8 bases between the germline ends. Looked up from germline, CDR1 is MNHNS and CDR2 is SASEGT. As DNA, the CDR3 is TGTGCCAGCAGTGAAGATTGGCAGAACTATGGCTACACCTTC. It codes for CASSEDWQNYGYTF.

This clone was found a few times. The genes are TRBV6-4 and TRBJ2-1; D ambiguous. The germline V gene encodes CDR1 MRHNA and CDR2 SNTAGT. Trimming pared 5 bases from V and 0 bases from J, leaving 11 bases between. CDR3 length: 15 amino acids. DNA for the CDR3: TGTGCCAGCAGTAGGAGTCAGAGCTCCTACAATGAGCAGTTCTTC. Translated, it gives CASSRSQSSYNEQFF.

The chain combines TRBV2 with TRBJ2-7; 9 bases are a match to TRBD2. With V trimmed by 5 bases and J by 2 bases, 4 bases remained unmatched. The CDR3 loop spans 14 amino acids. The V gene's germline CDR1 is SNHLY and CDR2 FYNNEI. The CDR3 bases are TGTGCCAGCAGTCCTTTAGCGGGAGCCTACGAGCAGTACTTC. Encoded protein: CASSPLAGAYEQYF.

The genes are TRBV19 and TRBJ1-2; TRBD1 matches at 7 bases. V shed 6 bases and J 2 bases; nucleotides not matched to a gene: 6. Germline V gene sequence: CDR1 LNHDA, CDR2 SQIVND (reference sequence). The CDR3 totals 14 residues. CDR3 residues: CASRRGGGNYGYTF. The CDR3 DNA follows: TGTGCCAGTAGGCGTGGAGGGGGCAACTATGGCTACACCTTC.